Listed here are 23 T cell receptor beta chains from one sample, sequenced in a study of control samples from healthy donors and cancer patients (dated by TCRdb to 2019 to 2021). The protocol used for the library was the immunoSEQ multiplex PCR assay. What TCRdb holds here is the immuneACCESS table cut down to in-frame rearrangements. Part of the clones is not present; checked against another copy, under half of the missing clones reflect an unresolved V gene, and the others are unexplained. Across this sample there are 180,000 or so clones, with about nine tenths seen only once. Approximately 1.6% of the sample is held by the ten biggest clonotypes. The material sequenced was blood. The receptor source for this set is a woman under 40 in good health.

The chain combines TRBV19 with TRBJ2-1; D not certain. CDR1 is LNHDA and CDR2 is SQIVND in the germline V gene (reference sequence). The length of the CDR3 is 11 residues. The V gene lost 7 bases and the J gene lost 0 bases, with 1 base spanning the gap. The CDR3 spells CASNSYNEQFF. The CDR3 DNA reads as TGTGCCAGTAACTCCTACAATGAGCAGTTCTTC. Complete variable domain (other parts from reference TRBV19 and TRBJ2-1): DGGITQSPKYLFRKEGQNVTLSCEQNLNHDAMYWYRQDPGQGLRLIYYSQIVNDFQKGDIAEGYSVSREKKESFPLTVTSAQKNPTAFYLCASNSYNEQFFGPGTRLTVL.

The rearrangement joins TRBV6-1 to TRBJ2-2, with D possibly TRBD1 on 5 matching bases. The CDR3 covers 15 residues. Per germline, CDR1 MNHNS and CDR2 SASEGT. V gave up 3 bases and J gave up 3 bases, with 11 bases separating them. The CDR3 protein is CASSDRVFHTGELFF. The CDR3 DNA reads as TGTGCCAGCAGTGACAGGGTTTTTCACACCGGGGAGCTGTTTTTT.

The chain is built from TRBV27 and TRBJ1-1; D is ambiguous. This CDR3 is built from 13 residues. Trimming cost V 4 bases and J 0 bases, with 6 bases left between them. Germline V gene lookup returns CDR1 MNHEY and CDR2 SMNVEV (reference sequence). The CDR3, as DNA: TGTGCCAGCAGTTATCGGATGAACACTGAAGCTTTCTTT. Protein sequence: CASSYRMNTEAFF.

This sequence joins TRBV6-2 or TRBV6-3 and TRBJ2-1, with D possibly being TRBD1 (5 bases). CDR1 is MNHEY, CDR2 SVGEGT, per germline. CDR3 length: 15 residues. Trimming stripped 2 bases from V and 1 base from J, with 9 bases between. The DNA of the CDR3 is TGTGCCAGCAGTTACCCCGGACATTCCTACAATGAGCAGTTCTTC. It codes for CASSYPGHSYNEQFF.

The V call is TRBV6-1, the J call TRBJ1-1; D unclear. Germline V gene data show CDR1 as MNHNS and CDR2 as SASEGT. The CDR3 contains 14 residues. The V end was cut by 2 bases, the J end by 1 base, with 8 bases between. Written as DNA, the CDR3 is TGTGCCAGCAGTGAACTTTGGGGGAACACTGAAGCTTTCTTT. This gives the protein CASSELWGNTEAFF.

The chain uses TRBV12-3 or TRBV12-4 and TRBJ2-1; 7 bases are a match to TRBD1. There are 13 residues in the CDR3. The V gene end was trimmed by 4 bases and the J gene end by 4 bases; junction bases not matched to a gene: 1. The CDR3 DNA is TGTGCCAGCAGTTGGGACAGTTACAATGAGCAGTTCTTC. Translated: CASSWDSYNEQFF.

V is TRBV18 and J is TRBJ1-5; D is possibly TRBD1 (5 bases). The length of the CDR3 is 13 residues. V was cut by 4 bases and J by 1 base, with 5 bases left in between. Per germline, CDR1 KGHSH and CDR2 LQKENI. The chain's CDR3 is CASSRDSNQPQHF. The CDR3 DNA reads TGTGCCAGCTCACGGGACAGCAATCAGCCCCAGCATTTT.

The chain has TRBV4-1 and TRBJ1-2, with D maybe TRBD1 (6 bases). From germline, CDR1 is MGHRA and CDR2 YSYEKL. V was shortened by 1 base and J by 8 bases, with 11 bases between the two germline ends. This CDR3 has 13 amino acids. CDR3 residues: CASSQGGTSGYTF. In DNA form, the CDR3 reads TGCGCCAGCAGCCAAGGGGGGACATCCGGCTACACCTTC.

This chain connects TRBV5-1 to TRBJ1-6; no firm D call. The CDR3 is 13 residues long. Germline CDR1 reads SGHRS; CDR2 reads YFSETQ. V shed 5 bases and J shed 7 bases, with 10 bases lying between them. In DNA, the CDR3 is TGCGCCAGCAGAACGGAGTGGAATTCACCCCTCCACTTT. This codes for CASRTEWNSPLHF.

This clone was detected once. This chain connects TRBV21-1 to TRBJ1-1; TRBD1 was called by the table and not checked on the DNA. TRBV21-1 is noted as a pseudogene. This CDR3 is built from 14 residues. The CDR3 loop reads CASSKSQGYTEAFF. CDR3 bases: TGTGCCAGCAGCAAAAGCCAGGGGTACACTGAAGCTTTCTTT.

The chain joins TRBV6-5 to TRBJ1-1; no clear D gene. Germline values: CDR1 MNHEY, CDR2 SVGAGI. The germline V and J ends were trimmed by 6 bases and 1 base, with 9 bases remaining between them. The CDR3 contains 13 residues. The CDR3 sequence: CASRRTANTEAFF. Written as DNA, the CDR3 is TGTGCCAGCAGGAGGACGGCGAACACTGAAGCTTTCTTT.

The chain combines TRBV21-1 with TRBJ2-1; the table's D call, TRBD2, has no DNA check behind it. TRBV21-1 is a documented pseudogene. The CDR3 extends over 16 amino acids. The CDR3 nucleotides read TGTGCCAGCAGCACGACGGGGACTAGCTCCTACAATGAGCAGTTCTTC. Its protein product is CASSTTGTSSYNEQFF.

The V call is TRBV7-7, the J call TRBJ2-3, with TRBD2 matching over 7 bases. Trimming removed 1 base from V and 1 base from J; junction bases left unmatched: 2. This CDR3 spans 15 amino acids. Per the germline V gene, CDR1 is SSHAT and CDR2 is FNYEAQ (reference sequence). CDR3 bases: TGTGCCAGCAGCTTAGGACTAGCCGGCACAGATACGCAGTATTTT. Translated: CASSLGLAGTDTQYF.

The chain links TRBV10-3 to TRBJ2-7; D uncertain. Germline V CDR1 and CDR2: ENHRY, SYGVKD. This CDR3 comprises 14 residues. Trimming shortened V by 0 bases and J by 0 bases, and 6 bases separated the two germline ends. The CDR3 DNA follows: TGTGCCATCAGTGAGTCGCCCCCCTCCTACGAGCAGTACTTC. It encodes CAISESPPSYEQYF.

J is TRBJ2-5 and V is TRBV6-5; D is perhaps TRBD1 (6 bases). V lost 0 bases, J lost 2 bases, and 7 bases lay in between. The CDR3 runs to 14 residues. The germline gives CDR1 MNHEY, CDR2 SVGAGI. Here the CDR3 DNA reads TGTGCCAGCAGTTACTCGGACAGTCAAGAGACCCAGTACTTC. Protein: CASSYSDSQETQYF.

This clone came up once. The V gene is TRBV29-1, the J gene TRBJ2-5; no definite D call. With 3 bases removed from V and 2 bases from J, the gap between germline ends came to 10 bases. The CDR3 sequence is 13 residues long. Germline V gene data show CDR1 as SQVTM and CDR2 as ANQGSEA. CDR3: CSVDGMGQETQYF. DNA of the CDR3: TGCAGCGTTGATGGTATGGGACAAGAGACCCAGTACTTC.

The chain carries TRBV3-1 (or the pseudogene TRBV3-2) and TRBJ2-1; no reliable D call. Per the germline V gene, CDR1 is LGHDT and CDR2 is YNNKEL (reference sequence). V was shortened by 1 base and J by 5 bases, with 3 bases between the two germline ends. The CDR3 has 12 residues. The CDR3 loop reads CASSQGNNEQFF. DNA for the CDR3: TGTGCCAGCAGCCAAGGTAACAATGAGCAGTTCTTC.

This clone was recorded only once. The chain combines TRBV6-5 with TRBJ1-1; 8 nucleotides align to TRBD1. The CDR3 totals 12 residues. The J segment lost 6 bases and the V segment lost 7 bases, leaving 4 bases of the junction unmatched. Germline CDR1 MNHEY, CDR2 SVGAGI. The CDR3 region is CASTGQGSEAFF. CDR3 in DNA: TGTGCCAGCACCGGACAGGGATCTGAAGCTTTCTTT.

V and J are TRBV2 and TRBJ2-2; 11 bases are shared with TRBD1. Germline-derived CDR1 and CDR2 are SNHLY and FYNNEI. V shed 6 bases, J shed 5 bases, and the junction held 5 bases outside the gene matches. CDR3 length: 15 amino acids. The CDR3 spells CASRFRDRGTGELFF. For the CDR3, the DNA is TGTGCCAGCAGATTCCGGGACAGGGGGACCGGGGAGCTGTTTTTT.

This clone was detected only a few times. The chain uses TRBV9 and TRBJ2-7; D tentatively fits TRBD1 or TRBD2 (5 bases each). The CDR3 has 14 residues. The germline gives CDR1 SGDLS, CDR2 YYNGEE. Trimming shortened V by 0 bases and J by 0 bases, and 7 bases separated the two germline ends. The CDR3 sequence: CASSVGGSSYEQYF. For the CDR3, the DNA is TGTGCCAGCAGCGTAGGGGGGAGCTCCTACGAGCAGTACTTC.

The V call is TRBV6-5, the J call TRBJ2-7; tentatively, D is TRBD1 or TRBD2 (5 bases each). The germline CDR1 and CDR2 sequences are MNHEY and SVGAGI. V was clipped by 5 bases and J by 0 bases, with 11 bases between them. This CDR3 is built from 14 residues. The CDR3 spells CASSRDGFSYEQYF. In DNA form, the CDR3 reads TGTGCCAGCAGTAGGGACGGCTTCTCCTACGAGCAGTACTTC.

In the case of this clone: The same CDR3 also results from other DNA sequences found in this sample. The chain uses TRBV18 and TRBJ1-4; D gene unclear. The CDR3 runs to 13 residues. Between the trimmed V and J ends, which lost 4 bases and 1 base, there was a span of 4 bases. CDR1 is KGHSH and CDR2 is LQKENI in the germline V gene. The CDR3 sequence is CASSQGTNEKLFF. The CDR3 nucleotides are TGTGCCAGCTCACAGGGAACTAATGAAAAACTGTTTTTT.

V and J are TRBV27 and TRBJ2-1; D tentatively reads TRBD1 or TRBD2 (8 bases each). V gave up 2 bases and J gave up 16 bases, with 30 bases separating them. The CDR3 is 17 residues long. Germline V CDR1 and CDR2: MNHEY, SMNVEV (reference sequence). The CDR3 region is CASSLQGAIAGTGEGFF. CDR3 DNA: TGTGCCAGCAGTTTACAGGGGGCGATAGCGGGAACCGGTGAGGGATTCTTC.